A single sample is the source of the 4 T cell receptor beta chains below, sequenced in a study of somatic mutations in cytotoxic T cells in rheumatoid arthritis. Profiled with immunoSEQ multiplex PCR; TCRdb holds only in-frame clones, not every one. The sample lists some 8,700 clones, under 80% occurring once. The specimen sequenced was CD8+ T cells sorted from blood. These receptor sequences come from an adult with rheumatoid arthritis.

DNA for the CDR3: TGTGCCAGCAGCGTAGTGGGGTCGGTGAGCACAGATACGCAGTATTTT. It translates to CASSVVGSVSTDTQYF. The chain recombines TRBV9 with TRBJ2-3, with unresolved D. Trimming shortened V by 0 bases and J by 0 bases, and 11 bases separated the two germline ends. Germline V gene data show CDR1 as SGDLS and CDR2 as YYNGEE. The length of the CDR3 is 16 residues.

This clone was seen just once. The V call is TRBV6-5, the J call TRBJ2-1, with D perhaps TRBD2 (7 bases). The CDR3 has 15 residues. The V gene's germline CDR1 is MNHEY and CDR2 SVGAGI. Trimming took 2 bases from V and 6 from J, leaving 14 bases between them. CDR3 residues: CASSYGGGPFNEQFF. The CDR3 bases are TGTGCCAGCAGTTACGGGGGGGGGCCTTTCAATGAGCAGTTCTTC.

The genes are TRBV29-1 and TRBJ2-3; tentatively, D is TRBD2 (7 bases). The CDR3 has 15 residues. The germline CDR1 and CDR2 sequences are SQVTM and ANQGSEA. Trimming shortened V by 6 bases and J by 4 bases, and 20 bases separated the two germline ends. CDR3 protein: CSVQEGGLEADTQYF. The CDR3 DNA reads TGCAGCGTACAAGAGGGGGGGCTTGAGGCAGATACGCAGTATTTT.

This chain joins TRBV2 and TRBJ2-3, with TRBD2 identical over 8 bases. The CDR3 length is 19 residues. J gave up 7 bases and V 7 bases, and 25 bases lay outside the gene matches. The germline CDR1 and CDR2 sequences are SNHLY and FYNNEI. CDR3 nucleotide sequence: TGTGCCAGCAAAGAGCGGATTGGACTAGCCGAACCTATAGAAAATACGCAGTATTTT. Its translation: CASKERIGLAEPIENTQYF.